This TCR beta chain was retrieved from a study of regulatory T cells in long-lasting Graves disease. General study findings and limits: Thyroid tissue was not studied; only peripheral blood was. Segments TRBV28, TRBJ1-2 and TRBJ2-5 showed preferential usage in persistent disease. New patients shared 950 to 1,000 public clonotypes, fewer than the 2,500 to 3,000 shared by persistent patients.

Notes on this clonotype: Its specificity is unknown.

The CDR3 is 15 amino acids. CDR1 and CDR2 (germline): SQVTM, ANQGSEA. With 6 bases removed from V and 2 bases from J, the gap between germline ends came to 18 bases. Time point specified: newly diagnosed GD, antithyroid drugs for less than 3 months. From PBMCs, RNA was extracted and then used to make the TCR library. The authors built TCR beta libraries using iRepertoire HTBI primers and Arm-PCR of CDR3 regions. From the multiplex PCR reads, TCRdb called clonotypes with MiXCR, one entry per CDR3 protein. The sample contains some 230,000 distinct CDR3 sequences, about a sixth of which appear only once.

The sample here was peripheral blood mononuclear cells (PBMCs), taken at new diagnosis, from a patient treated with antithyroid drugs. This chain joins TRBV29-1 and TRBJ2-3, with a weak D call TRBD2 (6 bases). This clonotype originated in a female donor with Graves disease. The CDR3 DNA reads as TGCAGCGTAGTAGGGGACTCCGGGGCCACAGATACGCAGTATTTT. Translation: CSVVGDSGATDTQYF.